This TCR beta chain stems from a study of cytomegalovirus exposure and HLA in healthy donors. Study as a whole: A subsequent analysis stated that the 120 or so validation repertoires were run on the same platform as the approximately 700 first-cohort repertoires.

This CDR3 spans 13 amino acids. Trimming at V came to 8 bases and at J to 1 base, leaving 0 bases not matched to a gene. The germline V gene has CDR1 MNHNS and CDR2 SASEGT. A note on this clone: Its antigen is still unknown.

The assay was immunoSEQ multiplex PCR, and TCRdb's table has in-frame clones only and misses some. This sample has approximately 120,000 clones; approximately 94% occur once, and the top ten carry less than 1.5%. The study, taken as a whole, reports: In vitro confirmation showed a few CMV-associated chains to be CMV antigen specific. Reportedly, cytomegalovirus status was diagnosed with high sensitivity and specificity. Most TCR sequences showed up rarely, but some public TCRs showed up in many donors.

The V gene is TRBV6-1, the J gene TRBJ2-3; TRBD1 matches 10 bases. Material: PBMCs. This sequence originates from a woman in her late teens or twenties in good health and CMV-seronegative. The CDR3 is CASGQGGTDTQYF. Here the CDR3 DNA reads TGTGCCAGCGGACAGGGGGGCACAGATACGCAGTATTTT.